This TCR beta chain was identified during a study of early T cells in non-severe SARS-CoV-2 infection. The overall study: Bulk RNA isolated from unsorted whole blood underwent sequencing; chains were not paired. General observations from the study: Missing private and CD4 specificities, VDJdb matching favored anti-spike CD8 responses.

Points on this clonotype: What it binds is unknown.

Individual cDNA molecules received unique molecular identifiers. TCRdb called the 5' RACE reads again in MiXCR, with one record for every CDR3 protein. The table records 25,000 to 30,000 distinct CDR3 sequences, around 5.4% of them present only once. Per germline, CDR1 SSHAT and CDR2 FNYEAQ (reference sequence). V was clipped by 3 bases and J by 8 bases; unmatched bases: 10. The CDR3 is 15 amino acids. Specimen: whole blood. J is TRBJ2-1 and V is TRBV7-7, with TRBD2 identical over 7 bases. This clonotype originated in an adult who was a healthcare worker with PCR-confirmed SARS-CoV-2 infection or an uninfected control (not recorded which). Here the CDR3 reads CASSLKVAGVDEQFF. The CDR3 DNA sequence: TGTGCCAGCAGCTTGAAAGTGGCGGGAGTAGATGAGCAGTTCTTC.